Listed here are 27 T cell receptor beta chains from one sample, sequenced in a study of T cell responses to AZD1222 COVID-19 vaccine. Sequencing was performed with immunoSEQ multiplex PCR; in TCRdb, only in-frame clones are kept and a portion is missing. The sample carries 160,000 or so clones, roughly 91% recorded once. Source: peripheral blood, taken on day 0 of AZD1222 vaccination. These TCRs come from an adult in good health.

The chain carries TRBV13 and TRBJ1-2; unclear D gene. V lost 3 bases and J 2 bases, leaving 7 bases between the germline ends. Germline CDR1 reads PRHDT; CDR2 reads FYEKMQ (reference sequence). CDR3 length equals 13 residues. The CDR3 reads CASSFGQNYGYTF. In nucleotides, the CDR3 is TGTGCCAGCAGCTTCGGGCAGAACTATGGCTACACCTTC.

A single count supports this clone. In DNA form, the CDR3 reads TGTGCCAGTAGTATAGGTGGGTCATCCCCTCGGGAGACCCAGTACTTC. Its translation: CASSIGGSSPRETQYF. The chain recombines TRBV19 with TRBJ2-5; D is ambiguous. The CDR3 consists of 16 residues. Looked up from germline, CDR1 is LNHDA and CDR2 is SQIVND (reference sequence). Trimming stripped 1 base from V and 5 bases from J, with 17 bases between.

The J gene is TRBJ1-1, the V gene TRBV2; 7 bases match TRBD1. The junction had 1 base not matched to a gene; V was cut back by 6 bases and J by 0 bases. CDR3 size: 13 residues. Germline CDR1 is SNHLY and CDR2 is FYNNEI. The CDR3 here is CASRGQMNTEAFF. CDR3 bases: TGTGCCAGCAGGGGACAGATGAACACTGAAGCTTTCTTT.

This chain links TRBV20-1 with TRBJ1-1; D is unclear. This CDR3 contains 12 residues. V was shortened by 3 bases and J by 1 base, with 6 bases between the two germline ends. From germline, CDR1 is DFQATT and CDR2 SNEGSKA (reference sequence). CDR3 protein: CSASWGNTEAFF. The CDR3 nucleotides are TGCAGTGCTAGTTGGGGGAACACTGAAGCTTTCTTT.

The gene calls are TRBV7-2 and TRBJ2-3; maybe TRBD1 (5 bases). The CDR3 is made up of 15 amino acids. Trimming took off 6 bases at V and 8 bases at J, with 21 bases between the two ends. Germline assignment: CDR1 SGHTA and CDR2 FQGNSA. The CDR3 loop reads CASSLDRTSLRTQYF. For the CDR3, the DNA is TGTGCCAGCAGTCTCGACAGAACGTCCCTACGTACGCAGTATTTT.

The J gene is TRBJ1-4, the V gene TRBV5-1, with D possibly matching TRBD1 (5 bases). V was cut by 4 bases and J by 7 bases, with 11 bases left in between. This CDR3 region has 13 residues. CDR1 and CDR2 from the germline V gene are SGHRS and YFSETQ. The CDR3 DNA reads as TGCGCCAGCAGCCACGACGGGGCTGAAAAACTGTTTTTT. Translated, it gives CASSHDGAEKLFF.

This chain connects TRBV3-1 (or the pseudogene TRBV3-2) to TRBJ1-5, with TRBD1 matching over 8 bases. In germline, CDR1 is LGHDT, CDR2 YNNKEL (reference sequence). Trimming cost V 9 bases and J 6 bases; bases outside gene matches: 4. The CDR3 extends over 12 amino acids. This CDR3 is CASGQGTQPQHF. CDR3 sequence (DNA): TGTGCCAGTGGACAGGGCACTCAGCCCCAGCATTTT.

V and J are TRBV11-2 and TRBJ1-1; 7 bases are shared with TRBD1. This CDR3 contains 12 residues. CDR1 is SGHAT and CDR2 is FQNNGV in the germline V gene. The trim removed 6 bases at V and 8 bases at J, leaving 6 bases unmatched. DNA for the CDR3: TGTGCCAGCAGACGGGACAGCGAAGAAGCTTTCTTT. It encodes CASRRDSEEAFF.

The V gene is TRBV5-1, the J gene TRBJ2-5, with 7 nucleotides matching TRBD1. Trimming removed 2 bases from V and 5 bases from J; junction bases left unmatched: 9. The CDR3 is made up of 15 amino acids. Germline CDR1 reads SGHRS; CDR2 reads YFSETQ. DNA for the CDR3: TGCGCCAGCAGCTTAGGGGGCGGGCGGATGGAGACCCAGTACTTC. As protein: CASSLGGGRMETQYF.

The chain employs TRBV14 and TRBJ2-1; 8 positions agree with TRBD1. The germline V gene has CDR1 SGHDN and CDR2 FVKESK. Trimming at V came to 0 bases and at J to 0 bases, leaving 7 bases not matched to a gene. This CDR3 has 18 residues. The CDR3 here is CASSQDTQGAGSYNEQFF. The CDR3 bases are TGTGCCAGCAGCCAAGATACGCAGGGGGCGGGCTCCTACAATGAGCAGTTCTTC. The variable domain in full, completed from reference TRBV14 and TRBJ2-1, reads EAGVTQFPSHSVIEKGQTVTLRCDPISGHDNLYWYRRVMGKEIKFLLHFVKESKQDESGMPNNRFLAERTGGTYSTLKVQPAELEDSGVYFCASSQDTQGAGSYNEQFFGPGTRLTVL.

The J gene is TRBJ1-2, the V gene TRBV4-2, with 7 bases that match TRBD1. J was trimmed by 0 bases and V by 1 base; bases with no gene match: 14. Germline CDR1 is LGHNA and CDR2 is YNFKEQ. This CDR3 is 19 amino acids long. CDR3 nucleotides: TGTGCCAGCAGCCAAGCATTTGACAGGGAGTTGATAGCTAACTATGGCTACACCTTC. It specifies CASSQAFDRELIANYGYTF.

This clone showed up just a few times. V gene TRBV10-3 combines with J gene TRBJ1-2; D gene uncertain. Trimming removed 2 bases from V and 4 bases from J, with 11 bases in between. The CDR3 contains 14 residues. CDR1 is ENHRY, CDR2 SYGVKD, per germline. DNA for the CDR3: TGTGCCATCAGTGAGATAGGAGCCTCCTATGGCTACACCTTC. Its translation is CAISEIGASYGYTF.

The CDR3 DNA is TGTGCCAGCAGCTTGGTTGGGAGCACAGATACGCAGTATTTT. Its protein is CASSLVGSTDTQYF. The V gene is TRBV5-5, the J gene TRBJ2-3, with no clear D. Germline V gene lookup returns CDR1 SGHKS and CDR2 YYEKEE (reference sequence). This CDR3 is built from 14 residues. Between the trimmed V and J ends, which lost 0 bases and 0 bases, there was a span of 5 bases.

The chain has TRBV14 and TRBJ2-7; unclear D gene. V lost 1 base, J lost 0 bases, and 7 bases lay in between. Per germline, CDR1 SGHDN and CDR2 FVKESK. This CDR3 is built from 14 residues. The CDR3 nucleotides read TGTGCCAGCAGCCAAGTGGGCAGCTCCTACGAGCAGTACTTC. It yields the protein CASSQVGSSYEQYF.

This clone was counted once. J is TRBJ2-7 and V is TRBV6-2 or TRBV6-3, with 13 bases matching TRBD2. J lost 6 bases, V lost 2 bases, and 13 bases had no gene match. The CDR3 length is 18 residues. Germline loops: CDR1 MNHEY, CDR2 SVGEGT. CDR3 amino acids: CASSYPLGLAGEGLEQYF. CDR3 in DNA: TGTGCCAGCAGTTACCCTCTAGGACTAGCGGGAGAGGGCCTCGAGCAGTACTTC.

V is TRBV5-1 and J is TRBJ1-1; 9 bases agree with TRBD1. The CDR3 extends over 14 amino acids. J was trimmed by 5 bases and V by 4 bases; bases with no gene match: 6. The germline V gene encodes CDR1 SGHRS and CDR2 YFSETQ. The CDR3 bases are TGCGCCAGCAGCCCAGGACAGGGGCAAACTGAAGCTTTCTTT. Translated, it gives CASSPGQGQTEAFF. Filled out from reference TRBV5-1 and TRBJ1-1, the complete variable domain reads KAGVTQTPRYLIKTRGQQVTLSCSPISGHRSVSWYQQTPGQGLQFLFEYFSETQRNKGNFPGRFSGRQFSNSRSEMNVSTLELGDSALYLCASSPGQGQTEAFFGQGTRLTVV.

The chain joins TRBV4-1 to TRBJ2-1; D unclear. This CDR3 spans 16 amino acids. Trimming shortened V by 4 bases and J by 0 bases, and 13 bases separated the two germline ends. Germline assignment: CDR1 MGHRA and CDR2 YSYEKL. The CDR3 DNA reads as TGCGCCAGCAGCCCTCTTAGCCCGAGCTCCTACAATGAGCAGTTCTTC. Translation gives CASSPLSPSSYNEQFF.

The genes are TRBV30 and TRBJ1-3; D is perhaps TRBD1 (6 bases). Trimming took 0 bases from V and 6 from J, leaving 9 bases between them. The CDR3 runs to 13 residues. The germline CDR1 and CDR2 sequences are GTSNPN and SVGIG (reference sequence). In DNA, the CDR3 is TGTGCCTGGAGTGTGGGGGGGCCAAACACCATATATTTT. It specifies CAWSVGGPNTIYF.

The rearrangement links TRBV5-4 to TRBJ1-2; D is unresolved. This CDR3 is 13 amino acids long. Germline CDR1 SGHNT, CDR2 YYREEE (reference sequence). Trimming cost V 4 bases and J 4 bases, with 11 bases left between them. Here the CDR3 DNA reads TGTGCCAGCAGCACCGACGGTACCTATGGCTACACCTTC. Amino acid sequence: CASSTDGTYGYTF.

The V call is TRBV7-7, the J call TRBJ2-2; no clear D gene. Germline loops: CDR1 SSHAT, CDR2 FNYEAQ (reference sequence). The CDR3 is made up of 15 amino acids. This CDR3 reads CASSSSRSATGELFF. The DNA of the CDR3 is TGTGCTAGCTCCTCAAGTCGGTCTGCCACCGGGGAGCTGTTTTTT.

V usage is TRBV6-5 and J usage is TRBJ2-7; a possible D gene is TRBD2 (7 bases). The V end was cut by 7 bases, the J end by 2 bases, with 15 bases between. Germline V gene lookup returns CDR1 MNHEY and CDR2 SVGAGI. The CDR3 is made up of 14 amino acids. The CDR3 DNA reads TGTGCCAGCACCCGAAGGGGGGGGGCCTACGAGCAGTACGTC. It specifies CASTRRGGAYEQYV.

This rearrangement joins TRBV6-6 to TRBJ2-3, with D unresolved. The CDR3 has 15 amino acids. Trimming pared 0 bases from V and 5 bases from J, leaving 12 bases between. The germline V gene encodes CDR1 MNHNY and CDR2 SVGAGI (reference sequence). The CDR3: CASSYSIRMEDTQYF. The CDR3, as DNA: TGTGCCAGCAGTTACTCGATTCGTATGGAAGATACGCAGTATTTT.

The chain is built from TRBV7-2 and TRBJ2-1, with 9 bases fitting TRBD2. The junction had 6 bases not matched to a gene; V was cut back by 3 bases and J by 9 bases. Germline values: CDR1 SGHTA, CDR2 FQGNSA. There are 14 residues in the CDR3. The CDR3 DNA reads as TGTGCCAGCAGCTTCGCGGGGGGGCCAGGTGAGCAGTTCTTC. Encoded protein: CASSFAGGPGEQFF. The complete variable domain, with remaining parts taken from reference TRBV7-2 and TRBJ2-1, reads GAGVSQSPSNKVTEKGKDVELRCDPISGHTALYWYRQSLGQGLEFLIYFQGNSAPDKSGLPSDRFSAERTGGSVSTLTIQRTQQEDSAVYLCASSFAGGPGEQFFGPGTRLTVL.

The rearrangement links TRBV28 to TRBJ2-7; D is possibly TRBD1 (6 bases). V dropped 1 base and J dropped 2 bases, with 12 bases sitting between them. This CDR3 has 15 residues. Germline CDR1 is MDHEN and CDR2 is SYDVKM. The CDR3 DNA reads as TGTGCCAGCAGTTTATACAGGGCAGCCCCCTACGAGCAGTACGTC. As protein: CASSLYRAAPYEQYV.

The J gene is TRBJ2-7, the V gene TRBV29-1; tentatively, D is TRBD1 (5 bases). V lost 0 bases and J 2 bases, leaving 11 bases between the germline ends. The CDR3 contains 14 residues. Germline CDR1 reads SQVTM; CDR2 reads ANQGSEA. CDR3 sequence (DNA): TGCAGCGTTGAAGATCGTGAACAGGCCTACGAGCAGTACTTC. It is translated as CSVEDREQAYEQYF.

This clone has a single count. The CDR3 is CASRKGAQDTEAFF. In nucleotides, the CDR3 is TGTGCCAGCAGAAAGGGGGCTCAGGACACTGAAGCTTTCTTT. The chain combines TRBV5-4 with TRBJ1-1, with TRBD1 matching over 7 bases. The CDR3 has 14 residues. Germline V CDR1 and CDR2: SGHNT, YYREEE (reference sequence). J gave up 3 bases and V 5 bases, and 7 bases lay outside the gene matches.

This clone came up once. The J gene is TRBJ2-7, the V gene TRBV5-1; no firm D call. CDR1 is SGHRS, CDR2 YFSETQ, per germline. This CDR3 is built from 14 residues. Trimming removed 5 bases at V and 0 bases at J, with 12 bases between. This chain's CDR3 is CASSRQPNSYEQYF. The CDR3 nucleotides read TGCGCCAGCAGTCGACAACCTAACTCCTACGAGCAGTACTTC. The whole variable domain, filled in from reference TRBV5-1 and TRBJ2-7, reads KAGVTQTPRYLIKTRGQQVTLSCSPISGHRSVSWYQQTPGQGLQFLFEYFSETQRNKGNFPGRFSGRQFSNSRSEMNVSTLELGDSALYLCASSRQPNSYEQYFGPGTRLTVT.